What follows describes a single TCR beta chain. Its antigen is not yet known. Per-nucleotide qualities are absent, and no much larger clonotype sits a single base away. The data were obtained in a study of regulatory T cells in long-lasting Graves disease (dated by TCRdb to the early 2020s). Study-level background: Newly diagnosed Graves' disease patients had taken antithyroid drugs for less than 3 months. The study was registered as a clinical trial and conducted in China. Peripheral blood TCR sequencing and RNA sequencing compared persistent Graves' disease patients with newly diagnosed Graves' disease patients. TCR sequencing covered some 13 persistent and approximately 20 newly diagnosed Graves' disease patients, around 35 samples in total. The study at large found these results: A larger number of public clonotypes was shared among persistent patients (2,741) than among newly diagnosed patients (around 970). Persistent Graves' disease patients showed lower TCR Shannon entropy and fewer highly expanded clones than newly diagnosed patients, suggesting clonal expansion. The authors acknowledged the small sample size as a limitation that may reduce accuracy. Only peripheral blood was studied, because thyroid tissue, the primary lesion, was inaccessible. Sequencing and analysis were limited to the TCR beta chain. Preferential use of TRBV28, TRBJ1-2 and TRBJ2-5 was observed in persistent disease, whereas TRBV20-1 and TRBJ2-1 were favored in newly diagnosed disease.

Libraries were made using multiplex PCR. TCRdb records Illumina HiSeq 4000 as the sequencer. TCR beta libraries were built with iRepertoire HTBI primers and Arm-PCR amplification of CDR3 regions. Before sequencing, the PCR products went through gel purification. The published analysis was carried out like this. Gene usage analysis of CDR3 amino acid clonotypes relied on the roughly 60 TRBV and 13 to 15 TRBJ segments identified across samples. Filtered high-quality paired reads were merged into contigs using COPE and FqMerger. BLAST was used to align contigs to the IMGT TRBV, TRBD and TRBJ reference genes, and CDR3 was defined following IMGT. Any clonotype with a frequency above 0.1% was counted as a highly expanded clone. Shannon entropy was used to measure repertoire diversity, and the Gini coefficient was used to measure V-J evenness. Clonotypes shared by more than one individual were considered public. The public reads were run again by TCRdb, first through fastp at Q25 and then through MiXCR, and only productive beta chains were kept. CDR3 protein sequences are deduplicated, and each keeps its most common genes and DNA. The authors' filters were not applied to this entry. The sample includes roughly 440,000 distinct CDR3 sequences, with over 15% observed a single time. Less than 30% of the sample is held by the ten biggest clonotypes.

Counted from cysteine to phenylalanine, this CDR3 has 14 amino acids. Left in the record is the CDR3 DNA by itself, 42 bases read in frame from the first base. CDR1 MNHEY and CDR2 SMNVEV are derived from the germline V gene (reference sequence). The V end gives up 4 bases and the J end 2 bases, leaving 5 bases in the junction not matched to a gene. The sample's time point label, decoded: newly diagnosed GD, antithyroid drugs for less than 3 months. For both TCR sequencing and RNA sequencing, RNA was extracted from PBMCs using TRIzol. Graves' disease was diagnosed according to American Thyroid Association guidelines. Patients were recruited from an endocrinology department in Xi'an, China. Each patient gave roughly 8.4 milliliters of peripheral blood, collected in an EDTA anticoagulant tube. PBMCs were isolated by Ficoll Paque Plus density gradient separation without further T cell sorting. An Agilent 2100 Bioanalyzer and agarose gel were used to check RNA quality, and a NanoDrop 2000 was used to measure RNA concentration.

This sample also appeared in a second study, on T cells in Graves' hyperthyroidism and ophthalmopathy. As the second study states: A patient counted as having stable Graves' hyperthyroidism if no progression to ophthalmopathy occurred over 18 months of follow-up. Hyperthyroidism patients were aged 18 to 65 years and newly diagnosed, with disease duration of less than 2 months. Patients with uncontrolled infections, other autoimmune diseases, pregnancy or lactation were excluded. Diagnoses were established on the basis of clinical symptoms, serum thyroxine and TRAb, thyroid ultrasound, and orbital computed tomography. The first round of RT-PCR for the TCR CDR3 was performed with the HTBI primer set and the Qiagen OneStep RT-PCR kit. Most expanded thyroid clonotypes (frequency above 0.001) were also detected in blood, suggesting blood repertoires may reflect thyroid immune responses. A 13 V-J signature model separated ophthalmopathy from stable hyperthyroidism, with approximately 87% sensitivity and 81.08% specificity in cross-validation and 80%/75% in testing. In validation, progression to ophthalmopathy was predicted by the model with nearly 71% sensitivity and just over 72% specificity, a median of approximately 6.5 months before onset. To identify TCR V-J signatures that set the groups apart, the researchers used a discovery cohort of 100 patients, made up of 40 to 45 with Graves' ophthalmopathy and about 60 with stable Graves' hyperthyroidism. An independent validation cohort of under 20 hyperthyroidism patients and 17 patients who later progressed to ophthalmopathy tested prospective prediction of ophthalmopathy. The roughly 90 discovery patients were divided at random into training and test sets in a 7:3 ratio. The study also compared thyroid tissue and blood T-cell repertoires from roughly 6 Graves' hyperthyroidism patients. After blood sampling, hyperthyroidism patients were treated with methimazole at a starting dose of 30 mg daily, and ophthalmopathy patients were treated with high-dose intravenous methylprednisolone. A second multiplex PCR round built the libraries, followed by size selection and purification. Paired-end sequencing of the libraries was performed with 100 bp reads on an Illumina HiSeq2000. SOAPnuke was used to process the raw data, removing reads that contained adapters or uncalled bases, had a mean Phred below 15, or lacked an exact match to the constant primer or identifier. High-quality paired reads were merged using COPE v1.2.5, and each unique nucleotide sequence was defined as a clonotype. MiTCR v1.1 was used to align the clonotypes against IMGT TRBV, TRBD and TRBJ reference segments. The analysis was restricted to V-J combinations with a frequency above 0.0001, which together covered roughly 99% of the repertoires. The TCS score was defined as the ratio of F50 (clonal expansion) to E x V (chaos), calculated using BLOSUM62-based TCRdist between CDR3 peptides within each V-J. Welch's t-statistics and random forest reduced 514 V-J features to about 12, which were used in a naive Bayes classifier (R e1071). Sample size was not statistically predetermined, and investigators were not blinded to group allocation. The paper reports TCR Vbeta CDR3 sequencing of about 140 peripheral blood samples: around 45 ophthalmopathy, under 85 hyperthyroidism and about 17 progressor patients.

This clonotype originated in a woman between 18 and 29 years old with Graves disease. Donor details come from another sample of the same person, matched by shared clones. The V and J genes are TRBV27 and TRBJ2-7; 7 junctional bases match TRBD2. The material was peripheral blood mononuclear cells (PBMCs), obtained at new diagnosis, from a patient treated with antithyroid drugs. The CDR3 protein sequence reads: CASSYSGYTYEQYF. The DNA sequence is TGTGCCAGCAGTTATAGCGGGTATACCTACGAGCAGTACTTC.